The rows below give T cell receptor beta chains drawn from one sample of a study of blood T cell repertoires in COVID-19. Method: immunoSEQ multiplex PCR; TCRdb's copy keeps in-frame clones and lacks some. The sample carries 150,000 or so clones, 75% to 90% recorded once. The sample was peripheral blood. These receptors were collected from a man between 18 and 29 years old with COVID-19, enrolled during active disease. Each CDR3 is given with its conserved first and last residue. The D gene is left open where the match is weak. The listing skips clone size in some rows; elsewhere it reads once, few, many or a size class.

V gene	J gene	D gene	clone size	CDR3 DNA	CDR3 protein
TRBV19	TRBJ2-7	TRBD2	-	TGTGCCAGTAGTGTATTAGCGGGAGAAATCCACGAGCAGTACTTC	CASSVLAGEIHEQYF
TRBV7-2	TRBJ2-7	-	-	TGTGCCAGCAGCTCTAACCAGGGGTTACCAGGCGAGCAGTACTTC	CASSSNQGLPGEQYF
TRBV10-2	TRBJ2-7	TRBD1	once	TGCGCCAGCAGTGACATGGGACAGCTTTTTTACGAGCAGTACTTC	CASSDMGQLFYEQYF
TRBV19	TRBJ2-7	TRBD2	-	TGTGCCAGTAGTCCCAGGCCCCCCCGGGGGGGCCCTCACGAGCAGTACTTC	CASSPRPPRGGPHEQYF
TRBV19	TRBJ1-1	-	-	TGTGCCAGTAGTATAGATATGAACACTGAAGCTTTCTTT	CASSIDMNTEAFF
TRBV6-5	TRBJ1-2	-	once	TGTGCCAGCAGCCGGTCAACATCGGCGGACTATGGCTACACCTTC	CASSRSTSADYGYTF
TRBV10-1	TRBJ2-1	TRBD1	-	TGCGCCAGCAGTGAAGGGGCAGGGGGTCATCCTTCCAATGAGCAGTTCTTC	CASSEGAGGHPSNEQFF
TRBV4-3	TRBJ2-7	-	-	TGCGCCAGCAGCCAAGACAGGGGCTCCTACGAGCAGTACTTC	CASSQDRGSYEQYF
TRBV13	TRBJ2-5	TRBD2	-	TGTGCCAGCAGCCCACGGGCTAGCGGGAGTCGGGAGACCCAGTACTTC	CASSPRASGSRETQYF
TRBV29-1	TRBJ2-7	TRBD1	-	TGCAGCGCCATACCAAAAGACAGGGTTTACGAGCAGTACTTC	CSAIPKDRVYEQYF
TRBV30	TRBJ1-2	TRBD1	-	TGTGCCTGGAGTGGGGGGGACAGGGCCTATGGCTACACCTTC	CAWSGGDRAYGYTF
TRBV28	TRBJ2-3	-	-	TGTGCCAGCAGCCGCACATCGAGGGCAGATACGCAGTATTTT	CASSRTSRADTQYF
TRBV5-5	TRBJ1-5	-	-	TGTGCCAGCAGCCTTGGGCATAGCAATCAGCCCCAGCATTTT	CASSLGHSNQPQHF
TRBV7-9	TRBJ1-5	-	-	TGTGCCAGCAGCCCTAATAGGGACATCTATCAGCCCCAGCATTTT	CASSPNRDIYQPQHF
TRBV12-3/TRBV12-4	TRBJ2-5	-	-	TGTGCCAGCACACTAGGCATCGAGACCCAGTACTTC	CASTLGIETQYF
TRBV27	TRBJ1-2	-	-	TGTGCCAGCAGTTTATCGTTCAGAACCTTCTATGGCTACACCTTC	CASSLSFRTFYGYTF
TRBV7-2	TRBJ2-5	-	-	TGTGCCAGCAGCTTAGAAGTGGGGCGCGGTGAATACTTC	CASSLEVGRGEYF
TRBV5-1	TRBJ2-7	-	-	TGCGCCAGCGCGGAATCCTCCTACGAGCAGTACTTC	CASAESSYEQYF
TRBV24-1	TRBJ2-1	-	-	TGTGCCACCAGTGACACCGGGACACGGGCCAGCAATGAGCAGTTCTTC	CATSDTGTRASNEQFF
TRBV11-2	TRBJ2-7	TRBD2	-	TGTGCCAGCAGCTTAGTATCGAGCGGGAGAATGGTGGAAGGCGAGCAGTACTTC	CASSLVSSGRMVEGEQYF
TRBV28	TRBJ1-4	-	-	TGTGCCAGCAGTTTCCCCAGCGTCAATGAAAAACTGTTTTTT	CASSFPSVNEKLFF
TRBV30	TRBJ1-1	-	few	TGTGCCTGGAGTGTACGGGGAGGGAACACTGAAGCTTTCTTT	CAWSVRGGNTEAFF
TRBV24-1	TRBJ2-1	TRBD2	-	TGTGCCACCAGTGACCCTACTCTAGCGGGAGGGCCCCGCAATGAGCAGTTCTTC	CATSDPTLAGGPRNEQFF
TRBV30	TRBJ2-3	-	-	TGTGCCTGGGATAGCAGCTCTAGCACAGATACGCAGTATTTT	CAWDSSSSTDTQYF
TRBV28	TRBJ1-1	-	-	TGTGCCAGCACTCCGGGACACTCAGCCACTGAAGCTTTCTTT	CASTPGHSATEAFF
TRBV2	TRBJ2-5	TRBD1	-	TGTGCCAGCAGGATCGACAGGGGCTTACAAGAGACCCAGTACTTC	CASRIDRGLQETQYF
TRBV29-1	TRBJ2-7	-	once	TGCAGCGTTACGTTAAGAGACAGGAGCTACGAGCAGTACTTC	CSVTLRDRSYEQYF
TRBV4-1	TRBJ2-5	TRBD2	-	TGCGCCAGCAGCTCTACCGGACTAGCGGGAGGGCCGGTGGCGGGTAGAGAGACCCAGTACTTC	CASSSTGLAGGPVAGRETQYF
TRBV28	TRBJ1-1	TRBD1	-	TGTGCCAGCAGTTCTCCCTCGACAGGGGGGAACACTGAAGCTTTCTTT	CASSSPSTGGNTEAFF
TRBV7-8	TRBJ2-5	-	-	TGTGCCAGCAGCTTAACTCCCCCGGAACAGGACCAAGAGACCCAGTACTTC	CASSLTPPEQDQETQYF
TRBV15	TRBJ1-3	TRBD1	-	TGTGCCACCAGCAGGGACAGGCGCTCTGGAAACACCATATATTTT	CATSRDRRSGNTIYF
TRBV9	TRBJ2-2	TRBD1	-	TGTGCCAGCAGCGGTTCCGGGACAGCGAACACCGGGGAGCTGTTTTTT	CASSGSGTANTGELFF
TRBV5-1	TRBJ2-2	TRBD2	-	TGCGCCAGCTGCTTGGGACTAGCAATCGGGGAGCTGTTTTTT	CASCLGLAIGELFF
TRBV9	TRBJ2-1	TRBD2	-	TGTGCCAGCAGCCCGCGGGAGCGGGAGGATGAGCAGTTCTTC	CASSPREREDEQFF
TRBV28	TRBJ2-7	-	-	TGTGCCAGCACCCGGAGGTTGAGCTCCTACGAGCAGTACTTC	CASTRRLSSYEQYF
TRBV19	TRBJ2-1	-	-	TGTGCCAGTAGTACCACCTTGGGGGCTATCTACAATGAGCAGTTCTTC	CASSTTLGAIYNEQFF
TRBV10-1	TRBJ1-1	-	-	TGCGCCAGCAGTGAGTCCGGGCGGGGAACAATTGAAGCTTTCTTT	CASSESGRGTIEAFF
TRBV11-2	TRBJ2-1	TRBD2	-	TGTGCCAGCAGCTTAGTGGGCGGGAGTGTAGGGAATGAGCAGTTCTTC	CASSLVGGSVGNEQFF
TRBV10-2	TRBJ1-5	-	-	TGCGCCAGCAGTGAGTCGACGGGGGAACAGCCCCAGCATTTT	CASSESTGEQPQHF
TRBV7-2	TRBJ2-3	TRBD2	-	TGTGCCAGCACGCTAGCGGGGGGCACAGATACGCAGTATTTT	CASTLAGGTDTQYF
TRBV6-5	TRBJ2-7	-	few	TGTGCCAGCAGCTCTGGACAGAACCCCTACGAGCAGTACTTC	CASSSGQNPYEQYF
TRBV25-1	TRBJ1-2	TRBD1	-	TGTGCCAGCAGTGAATATCGGGACAGGGCGTACACCTTC	CASSEYRDRAYTF
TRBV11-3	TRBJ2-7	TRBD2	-	TGTGCCAGCAGCTTAGTCGGGGGAGGGGAGCAGTACTTC	CASSLVGGGEQYF
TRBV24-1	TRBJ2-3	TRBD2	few	TGTGCCACCAGTGATTTAGTAGAGCGGGAGGGAGCTAAGACAGATACGCAGTATTTT	CATSDLVEREGAKTDTQYF
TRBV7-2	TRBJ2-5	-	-	TGTGCCAGCAGCTTGGCGCAAGGGGGCGGGAGGGAGACCCAGTACTTC	CASSLAQGGGRETQYF
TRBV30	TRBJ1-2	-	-	TGTGCCTGGAGTGTAAAACGGAACTATGGCTACACCTTC	CAWSVKRNYGYTF
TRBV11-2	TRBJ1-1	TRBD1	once	TGTGCCAGCAGCTTTGACAGGGGGAGTTTTGGCGCTGAAGCTTTCTTT	CASSFDRGSFGAEAFF
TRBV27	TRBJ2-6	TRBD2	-	TGTGCCAGCAGTTCCGCCTTAGAGGGAGGGTATGGGGCCAACGTCCTGACTTTC	CASSSALEGGYGANVLTF
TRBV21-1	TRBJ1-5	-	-	TGTGCCAGCAGCAAAGAACAGGGGTTGGGGAGCAATCAGCCCCAGCATTTT	CASSKEQGLGSNQPQHF
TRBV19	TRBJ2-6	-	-	TGTGCCAGTAGTATGAGGGTTCTAGAATCTGGGGCCAACGTCCTGACTTTC	CASSMRVLESGANVLTF
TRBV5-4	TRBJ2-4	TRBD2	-	TGTGCCAGCAGCCTACAGACTAGCGGGGCCGGAAACATTCAGTACTTC	CASSLQTSGAGNIQYF
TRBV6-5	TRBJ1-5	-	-	TGTGCCAGCAGCTATGGACAGAGCAATCAGCCCCAGCATTTT	CASSYGQSNQPQHF
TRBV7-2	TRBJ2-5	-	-	TGTGCCAGCAGCTCTCAGTCCAGGTACCAAGAGACCCAGTACTTC	CASSSQSRYQETQYF